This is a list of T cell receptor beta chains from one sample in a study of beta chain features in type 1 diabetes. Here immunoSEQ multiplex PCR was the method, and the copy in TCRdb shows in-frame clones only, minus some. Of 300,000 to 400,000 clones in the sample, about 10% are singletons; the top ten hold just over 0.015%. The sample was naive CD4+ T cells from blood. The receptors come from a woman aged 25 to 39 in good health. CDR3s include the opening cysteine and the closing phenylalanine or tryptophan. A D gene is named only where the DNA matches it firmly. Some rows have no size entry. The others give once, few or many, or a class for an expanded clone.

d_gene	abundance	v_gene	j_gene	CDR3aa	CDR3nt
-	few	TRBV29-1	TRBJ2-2	CSVEVSATGELFF	TGCAGCGTTGAGGTTAGCGCAACCGGGGAGCTGTTTTTT
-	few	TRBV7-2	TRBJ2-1	CASSLEGGWDEQFF	TGTGCCAGCAGCTTAGAGGGGGGGTGGGATGAGCAGTTCTTC
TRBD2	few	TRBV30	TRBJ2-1	CAWSRTSGRANNEQFF	TGTGCCTGGAGTCGGACTAGCGGGAGGGCGAACAATGAGCAGTTCTTC
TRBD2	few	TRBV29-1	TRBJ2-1	CSVDTSGRDEQFF	TGCAGCGTTGATACTAGCGGGAGGGATGAGCAGTTCTTC
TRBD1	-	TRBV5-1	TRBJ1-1	CASSLWDRGTEAFF	TGCGCCAGCAGCTTATGGGACAGAGGCACTGAAGCTTTCTTT
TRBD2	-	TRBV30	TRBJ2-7	CAWRPTSASPYEQYF	TGTGCCTGGAGACCGACTAGCGCGAGCCCCTACGAGCAGTACTTC
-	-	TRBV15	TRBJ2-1	CATSREITGVRSYNEQFF	TGTGCCACCAGCAGAGAAATTACAGGCGTACGCTCCTACAATGAGCAGTTCTTC
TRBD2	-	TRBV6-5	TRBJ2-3	CASRPTSGSTDTQYF	TGTGCCAGCAGACCGACTAGCGGGAGTACAGATACGCAGTATTTT
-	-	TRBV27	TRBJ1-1	CASSLGDRFTEAFF	TGTGCCAGCAGTTTGGGCGACAGATTCACTGAAGCTTTCTTT
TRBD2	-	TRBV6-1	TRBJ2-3	CASSEPGLAGGYTDTQYF	TGTGCCAGCAGTGAACCGGGACTAGCGGGAGGATACACAGATACGCAGTATTTT
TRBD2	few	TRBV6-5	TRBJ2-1	CASQRTSGGYNEQFF	TGTGCCAGCCAGAGGACTAGCGGGGGATACAATGAGCAGTTCTTC
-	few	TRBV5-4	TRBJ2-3	CASSPSFRGSTDTQYF	TGTGCCAGCAGCCCATCGTTCAGAGGGAGCACAGATACGCAGTATTTT
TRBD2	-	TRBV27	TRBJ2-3	CASSYSGRNTDTQYF	TGTGCCAGCAGTTACAGCGGGAGAAACACAGATACGCAGTATTTT
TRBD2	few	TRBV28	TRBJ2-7	CASISPGLAAYEQYF	TGTGCCAGCATTTCCCCGGGACTAGCGGCCTACGAGCAGTACTTC
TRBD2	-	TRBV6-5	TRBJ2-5	CASSYSGRAETQYF	TGTGCCAGCAGTTACAGCGGGAGGGCAGAGACCCAGTACTTC
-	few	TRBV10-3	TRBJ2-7	CAISVSTYEQYF	TGTGCCATCAGTGTTAGCACCTACGAGCAGTACTTC
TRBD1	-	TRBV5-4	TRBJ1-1	CASSSAGTGNTEAFF	TGTGCCAGCAGCTCCGCCGGGACAGGGAACACTGAAGCTTTCTTT
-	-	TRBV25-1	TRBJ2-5	CASSRGRETQYF	TGTGCCAGCAGTCGTGGGAGAGAGACCCAGTACTTC
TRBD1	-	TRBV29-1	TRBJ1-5	CSVGDRGRYQPQHF	TGCAGCGTTGGGGACAGGGGGAGGTATCAGCCCCAGCATTTT
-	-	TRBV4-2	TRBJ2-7	CASSQALAGSYEQYF	TGTGCCAGCAGCCAAGCGTTGGCAGGTAGCTACGAGCAGTACTTC
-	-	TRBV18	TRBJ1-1	CASSPGLRGSTEAFF	TGTGCCAGCTCACCGGGATTAAGGGGGTCCACTGAAGCTTTCTTT
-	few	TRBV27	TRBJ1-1	CASSRDFMNTEAFF	TGTGCCAGCAGCCGGGACTTCATGAACACTGAAGCTTTCTTT
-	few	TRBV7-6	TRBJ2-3	CASGKQSASTDTQYF	TGTGCCAGCGGCAAACAATCTGCTAGCACAGATACGCAGTATTTT
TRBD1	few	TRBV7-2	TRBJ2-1	CASSLTGDYNEQFF	TGTGCCAGCAGCTTGACAGGGGACTACAATGAGCAGTTCTTC
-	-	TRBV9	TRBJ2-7	CASSVDRQPYEQYF	TGTGCCAGCAGCGTCGACAGGCAACCCTACGAGCAGTACTTC
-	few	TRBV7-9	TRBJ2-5	CASSRGGGETQYF	TGTGCCAGCAGCCGTGGGGGCGGAGAGACCCAGTACTTC
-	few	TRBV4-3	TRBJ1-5	CASSQEAGVQPQHF	TGCGCCAGCAGCCAAGAGGCGGGGGTTCAGCCCCAGCATTTT
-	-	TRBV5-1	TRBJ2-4	CASSTEIAKNIQYF	TGCGCCAGCAGTACTGAGATAGCCAAAAACATTCAGTACTTC
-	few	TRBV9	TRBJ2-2	CASSVAHRANTGELFF	TGTGCCAGCAGCGTAGCTCACAGGGCGAACACCGGGGAGCTGTTTTTT
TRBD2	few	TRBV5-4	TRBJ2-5	CASSLLAGRETQYF	TGTGCCAGCAGCTTGCTAGCGGGAAGGGAGACCCAGTACTTC
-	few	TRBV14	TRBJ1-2	CASSGGNYGYTF	TGTGCCAGCAGCGGCGGTAACTATGGCTACACCTTC
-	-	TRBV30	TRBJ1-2	CAWSVLGGERGYTF	TGTGCCTGGAGTGTCCTTGGAGGGGAACGTGGCTACACCTTC
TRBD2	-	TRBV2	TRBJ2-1	CASTLGTSAYNEQFF	TGTGCCAGCACCCTAGGGACTAGCGCCTACAATGAGCAGTTCTTC
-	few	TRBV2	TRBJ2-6	CASRATGVSFSGANVLTF	TGTGCCAGCAGGGCCACGGGGGTTTCCTTCTCTGGGGCCAACGTCCTGACTTTC
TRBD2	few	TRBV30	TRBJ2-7	CAWEKPGGEQYF	TGTGCCTGGGAAAAACCGGGGGGCGAGCAGTACTTC
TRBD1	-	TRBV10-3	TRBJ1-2	CAISDKGTDYGYTF	TGTGCCATCAGTGATAAAGGGACAGACTATGGCTACACCTTC
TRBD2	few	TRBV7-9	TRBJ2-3	CASSFSGRATDTQYF	TGTGCCAGCAGCTTTAGCGGGAGGGCCACAGATACGCAGTATTTT
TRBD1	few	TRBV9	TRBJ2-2	CASSLRGDRLNTGELFF	TGTGCCAGCAGCCTCAGGGGGGACAGGCTGAACACCGGGGAGCTGTTTTTT
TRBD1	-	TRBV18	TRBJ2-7	CASSTGTGVDEQYF	TGTGCCAGCTCAACAGGGACAGGGGTCGACGAGCAGTACTTC
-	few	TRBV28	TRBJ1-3	CASSQGGFSGNTIYF	TGTGCCAGCAGCCAAGGGGGATTCTCTGGAAACACCATATATTTT
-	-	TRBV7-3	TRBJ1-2	CASSLAGYGYTF	TGTGCCAGCAGCTTAGCCGGCTATGGCTACACCTTC
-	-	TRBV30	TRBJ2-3	CAGREAFSTDTQYF	TGTGCCGGAAGGGAGGCCTTTAGCACAGATACGCAGTATTTT
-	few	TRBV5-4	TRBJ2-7	CASSPAATESSYEQYF	TGTGCCAGCAGCCCCGCGGCGACGGAAAGCTCCTACGAGCAGTACTTC